The 28 T cell receptor beta chains below all came from one sample that was sequenced in a study of identical twins. MiXCR, run by TCRdb on the 5' RACE reads, gives a single entry per CDR3 protein. The profile covers 1.5 million to 2 million distinct CDR3 sequences, with 32% appearing a single time and approximately 0.25% taken by the ten largest. Sequencing was done on a sample of cord blood. All receptors derive from a newborn girl in good health.

This chain joins TRBV7-9 and TRBJ2-1; the D gene could be TRBD1 or TRBD2 (5 bases each). This CDR3 is 12 amino acids long. The V gene's germline CDR1 is SEHNR and CDR2 FQNEAQ (reference sequence). V was shortened by 9 bases and J by 8 bases, with 14 bases between the two germline ends. The CDR3 spells CASGALGDEQFF. In DNA form, the CDR3 reads TGTGCCAGTGGGGCCCTCGGGGATGAGCAGTTCTTC.

As regards this clonotype: At one end, the junction sequence differs from germline, possibly due to a read error. The DNA of the CDR3 is TGTCCCAGCAGCCAAGACGACAGGGGGTACTATGGCTACACCTTC. Translated, it gives CPSSQDDRGYYGYTF. The chain uses TRBV14 and TRBJ1-2, with 9 bases matching TRBD1. Per germline, CDR1 SGHDN and CDR2 FVKESK. The CDR3 has 15 residues.

This clonotype was found once. The chain uses TRBV27 and TRBJ1-2, with a weak D call TRBD1 (5 bases). The CDR3 covers 12 residues. From germline, CDR1 is MNHEY and CDR2 SMNVEV (reference sequence). V was trimmed by 8 bases and J by 2 bases, leaving 9 bases between them. The CDR3 here is CASGQKNYGYTF. CDR3 sequence (DNA): TGTGCCAGCGGACAAAAAAACTATGGCTACACCTTC.

This clonotype came up a few times. The gene calls are TRBV7-2 and TRBJ2-1, with 8 positions matching TRBD2. V trimming: 2 bases; J trimming: 6 bases; junction bases outside the gene matches: 6. This CDR3 comprises 15 residues. Per germline, CDR1 SGHTA and CDR2 FQGNSA. CDR3 sequence reads: CASSLIGGGSNEQFF. The CDR3, as DNA: TGTGCCAGCAGCTTAATCGGGGGGGGTTCCAATGAGCAGTTCTTC.

The rearrangement links TRBV20-1 to TRBJ2-5, with D perhaps assigned TRBD1 or TRBD2 (6 bases each). The J call could be wrong; TRBJ2-7 is a better fit for the DNA end. The CDR3 spans 16 residues. Germline V lookup: CDR1 DFQATT, CDR2 SNEGSKA (reference sequence). The CDR3 nucleotides read TGCAGTGCTAGAGCTTGGGCTCGGGGGCTAAACTACGAGCAGTACTTC. This sequence encodes CSARAWARGLNYEQYF.

The V and J genes are TRBV14 and TRBJ2-7, with D possibly being TRBD1 or TRBD2 (5 bases each). Germline CDR1 is SGHDN and CDR2 is FVKESK. Trimming took 1 base from V and 5 from J, leaving 18 bases between them. The CDR3 spans 16 residues. The CDR3 bases are TGTGCCAGCAGCCAAGCTTTTGGGGGTACTACAAACGAGCAGTACTTC. Translated, it gives CASSQAFGGTTNEQYF.

The rearrangement uses TRBV25-1 and TRBJ2-1; D perhaps matches TRBD2 (5 bases). Germline V gene data show CDR1 as MGHDK and CDR2 as SYGVNS. The CDR3 sequence is 15 residues long. V was clipped by 3 bases and J by 3 bases, with 12 bases between them. CDR3 nucleotide sequence: TGTGCCAGCAGTGACGCGGGCGGTTACTACAATGAGCAGTTCTTC. It codes for CASSDAGGYYNEQFF.

The chain uses TRBV7-2 and TRBJ1-6; D gene uncertain. The CDR3 totals 14 residues. Trimming stripped 1 base from V and 2 bases from J, with 3 bases between. CDR1 SGHTA and CDR2 FQGNSA come from the germline V gene. The CDR3 loop reads CASSLVPYNSPLHF. The DNA of the CDR3 is TGTGCCAGCAGCTTAGTCCCCTATAATTCACCCCTCCACTTT.

This clonotype was found a few times. This chain connects TRBV7-9 to TRBJ1-4; D gene uncertain. CDR1 SEHNR and CDR2 FQNEAQ come from the germline V gene (reference sequence). The CDR3 is 12 amino acids. V dropped 1 base and J dropped 7 bases, with 4 bases sitting between them. CDR3 DNA sequence: TGTGCCAGCAGCTTAGACACTGAAAAACTGTTTTTT. This codes for CASSLDTEKLFF.

In this sample, this clonotype turned up a few times. The chain couples TRBV27 to TRBJ2-7; D may match TRBD1 or TRBD2 (5 bases each). Trimming shortened V by 6 bases and J by 2 bases, and 17 bases separated the two germline ends. CDR3 length equals 15 residues. Germline CDR1 and CDR2: MNHEY and SMNVEV (reference sequence). CDR3 sequence (DNA): TGTGCCAGCAGAAGGGACCCGTGGGGCCCCTACGAGCAGTACTTC. As protein: CASRRDPWGPYEQYF.

This clonotype was seen only a few times. The CDR3 DNA follows: TGCAGCGTTATGAGGGAGTTCGCAGATACGCAGTATTTT. The encoded protein is CSVMREFADTQYF. This chain uses TRBV29-1 with TRBJ2-3; the D gene is possibly TRBD2 (5 bases). Trimming shortened V by 5 bases and J by 4 bases, and 13 bases separated the two germline ends. The germline V gene encodes CDR1 SQVTM and CDR2 ANQGSEA. The CDR3 length is 13 residues.

The rearrangement uses TRBV7-9 and TRBJ2-7; D may be TRBD2 (6 bases). Germline V gives CDR1 SEHNR, CDR2 FQNEAQ (reference sequence). The CDR3 is 15 amino acids. Trimming took 4 bases from V and 3 from J, leaving 16 bases between them. Written as DNA, the CDR3 is TGTGCCAGCAGCTCCCGGGACTCCCACTACTACGAGCAGTACTTC. The encoded protein is CASSSRDSHYYEQYF.

The genes are TRBV7-2 and TRBJ2-6; TRBD2 aligns across 7 bases. The CDR3 extends over 20 amino acids. Germline CDR1 reads SGHTA; CDR2 reads FQGNSA. The trim removed 1 base at V and 0 bases at J, leaving 12 bases unmatched. The CDR3 is CASSLEGGRTFASGANVLTF. The DNA for the CDR3 is TGTGCCAGCAGCTTAGAGGGAGGGAGGACCTTTGCCTCTGGGGCCAACGTCCTGACTTTC.

The V and J genes are TRBV20-1 and TRBJ1-2; D call uncertain. In germline, CDR1 is DFQATT, CDR2 SNEGSKA (reference sequence). The CDR3 sequence is 12 residues long. V lost 1 base, J lost 8 bases, and 11 bases lay in between. The CDR3 spells CSARGDTEGYTF. The DNA for the CDR3 is TGCAGTGCTAGAGGCGACACGGAGGGCTACACCTTC.

This clonotype was picked up a small number of times. The chain is built from TRBV5-6 and TRBJ2-3; no definite D call. The CDR3 totals 16 residues. Trimming removed 0 bases from V and 8 bases from J, with 19 bases in between. Germline assignment: CDR1 SGHDT and CDR2 YYEEEE. In DNA form, the CDR3 reads TGTGCCAGCAGCTTGGAGGGCCTCACAGTGACGGGTACGCAGTATTTT. It codes for CASSLEGLTVTGTQYF.

This clonotype was counted at least ten times. The rearrangement uses TRBV6-2 or TRBV6-3 and TRBJ2-7, with D unresolved. Trimming took 6 bases from V and 3 from J, leaving 12 bases between them. The CDR3 has 13 amino acids. Germline CDR1 and CDR2: MNHEY and SVGEGT. The CDR3 DNA sequence: TGTGCCAGCAGGAAAAGTCCGGTCTACGAGCAGTACTTC. Amino acids: CASRKSPVYEQYF.

In this sample, this clonotype turned up a few times. This chain links TRBV4-1 with TRBJ1-4; D is unresolved. V lost 4 bases to trimming and J lost 6 bases, with 12 bases between them. CDR1 and CDR2 (germline): MGHRA, YSYEKL. The CDR3 consists of 14 residues. The DNA for the CDR3 is TGCGCCAGCAGCCCCTCTATGCAAGATGAAAAACTGTTTTTT. It encodes CASSPSMQDEKLFF.

This clonotype came up a few times. The chain employs TRBV12-3 or TRBV12-4 and TRBJ2-7; D may be TRBD1 or TRBD2 (5 bases each). The CDR3 loop spans 16 amino acids. V shed 5 bases and J shed 0 bases, with 17 bases lying between them. The CDR3 protein is CASSVGRRRVSYEQYF. CDR3 DNA: TGTGCCAGCAGTGTGGGACGTAGAAGAGTCTCCTACGAGCAGTACTTC.

This clonotype was found a few times. This sequence joins TRBV4-2 and TRBJ2-1; tentatively, D is TRBD2 (5 bases). The length of the CDR3 is 15 residues. Germline V gene sequence: CDR1 LGHNA, CDR2 YNFKEQ. V gave up 4 bases and J gave up 1 base, with 11 bases separating them. CDR3 DNA: TGTGCCAGCAGCCGAGAAGGGAGTTCCTACAATGAGCAGTTCTTC. The encoded protein is CASSREGSSYNEQFF.

The chain has TRBV6-5 and TRBJ2-7; the match to TRBD1 covers 8 bases. This CDR3 spans 15 amino acids. V lost 1 base, J lost 2 bases, and 4 bases stayed unmatched. CDR1 is MNHEY and CDR2 is SVGAGI in the germline V gene. As DNA, the CDR3 is TGTGCCAGCAGTTACTTGGCGGACAGGGCCTACGAGCAGTACTTC. This sequence encodes CASSYLADRAYEQYF.

V and J are TRBV19 and TRBJ2-5; the D gene is possibly TRBD1 (6 bases). The J call is doubtful: the DNA matches TRBJ2-7 better. Germline V CDR1 and CDR2: LNHDA, SQIVND (reference sequence). There are 14 residues in the CDR3. The CDR3 sequence is CASSIRGRGHEQYF. The CDR3 DNA reads as TGTGCCAGTAGTATTCGGGGCAGGGGTCACGAGCAGTACTTC.

This clonotype is a singleton in its sample. The chain links TRBV7-2 to TRBJ1-2; 8 nucleotides line up with TRBD1. CDR1 is SGHTA and CDR2 is FQGNSA in the germline V gene. The V and J ends lost 1 base and 4 bases, in that order; junction bases with no gene match: 8. CDR3 length equals 16 residues. CDR3 sequence reads: CASSLVVAGGAYGYTF. The CDR3 DNA is TGTGCCAGCAGCTTAGTGGTCGCAGGGGGCGCCTATGGCTACACCTTC.

The CDR3 DNA sequence: TGTGCCAGCAGTTACTCAACCAGGGTGGTGAGCACAGATACGCAGTATTTT. Its protein product is CASSYSTRVVSTDTQYF. This chain uses TRBV6-2 or TRBV6-3 with TRBJ2-3; maybe TRBD1 (5 bases). This CDR3 has 17 amino acids. Germline loops: CDR1 MNHEY, CDR2 SVGEGT. V lost 0 bases, J lost 0 bases, and 13 bases lay in between.

This clonotype has a handful of counts. The J gene is TRBJ1-1, the V gene TRBV27; 10 bases are a match to TRBD1. V was clipped by 0 bases and J by 5 bases; unmatched bases: 0. Germline CDR1 is MNHEY and CDR2 is SMNVEV (reference sequence). This CDR3 is 14 amino acids long. CDR3 nucleotides: TGTGCCAGCAGTTTATCGGACAGGGGGACTGAAGCTTTCTTT. This sequence encodes CASSLSDRGTEAFF.

The chain joins TRBV5-1 to TRBJ2-1; D possibly corresponds to TRBD2 (6 bases). Trimming took off 0 bases at V and 4 bases at J, with 11 bases between the two ends. Germline V CDR1 and CDR2: SGHRS, YFSETQ. The CDR3 contains 15 residues. The CDR3, as DNA: TGCGCCAGCAGCTTGGCGGCTAGCGATTACAATGAGCAGTTCTTC. It specifies CASSLAASDYNEQFF.

The V gene is TRBV5-1, the J gene TRBJ2-3; 9 nucleotides align to TRBD1. The CDR3 extends over 16 amino acids. V trimming: 6 bases; J trimming: 2 bases; junction bases outside the gene matches: 10. CDR1 is SGHRS, CDR2 YFSETQ, per germline. The CDR3 here is CASTAGTGIVTDTQYF. CDR3 DNA sequence: TGCGCCAGCACGGCCGGGACAGGGATCGTCACAGATACGCAGTATTTT.

CDR3 sequence reads: CASSQVSALRQYF. Here the CDR3 DNA reads TGTGCCAGCAGCCAAGTATCGGCCTTGCGGCAGTACTTC. This chain joins TRBV14 and TRBJ2-4, with D unclear. This CDR3 has 13 residues. V lost 1 base and J lost 13, with 14 bases in between. CDR1 SGHDN and CDR2 FVKESK come from the germline V gene.

The chain combines TRBV4-1 with TRBJ2-1; TRBD2 matches at 11 bases. The end of the DNA aligns better with TRBJ2-7, so the J call may be wrong. The CDR3 contains 19 residues. CDR1 and CDR2 (germline): MGHRA, YSYEKL. This CDR3 is CASSQDPASGGTTYNEQYF. In DNA form, the CDR3 reads TGCGCCAGCAGCCAAGATCCCGCTAGCGGGGGGACTACTTACAATGAGCAGTACTTC.